This T cell receptor (beta chain) was identified during a study of early T cells in non-severe SARS-CoV-2 infection. Study context: The sequenced material was bulk RNA from unsorted whole blood, and its chains were unpaired. Study-level points and caveats: Clonotype matching in VDJdb favored anti-spike CD8 responses and did not capture private and CD4 specificities.

About this clonotype: Its antigen remains unknown.

V lost 7 bases to trimming and J lost 2 bases, with 12 bases between them. The CDR3 has 14 residues. The library protocol tagged individual cDNA molecules with unique molecular identifiers. One entry per CDR3 protein, called by TCRdb with MiXCR from the 5' RACE reads. Altogether tens of thousands of distinct CDR3 sequences are present, less than 15% being singletons, with the ten largest covering less than 20%. V is TRBV12-3 or TRBV12-4 and J is TRBJ2-1; the D call may be TRBD1 or TRBD2 (5 bases each). This sequence was found in an adult who was a healthcare worker with PCR-confirmed SARS-CoV-2 infection or an uninfected control (not recorded which). The donor label of this sample is uncertain. The sample consisted of whole blood, taken at baseline. The CDR3 region has the DNA TGTGCCAGCAATAGGGGAGCACCCTACAATGAGCAGTTCTTC. This sequence encodes CASNRGAPYNEQFF.